The 8 T cell receptor beta chains in this list originate from one sample, sequenced in a study of T cell responses to AZD1222 COVID-19 vaccine. The method was immunoSEQ multiplex PCR; TCRdb's version includes in-frame clones alone and lacks a portion of them. This table has about 110,000 clones, nearly 90% appearing once. The source material was peripheral blood, sampled 28 days after the second AZD1222 dose. Receptors were obtained from an adult who received the AZD1222 COVID-19 vaccine.

The chain combines TRBV27 with TRBJ2-5, with D possibly matching TRBD1 (5 bases). The CDR3 runs 15 residues. Per germline, CDR1 MNHEY and CDR2 SMNVEV (reference sequence). Trimming cost V 0 bases and J 4 bases, with 12 bases left between them. The CDR3 nucleotides are TGTGCCAGCAGTTTATCCGGCAGGGTCTTAGAGACCCAGTACTTC. Its protein is CASSLSGRVLETQYF.

The chain links TRBV24-1 to TRBJ2-2, with a weak D call TRBD2 (6 bases). Germline V gene lookup returns CDR1 KGHDR and CDR2 SFDVKD. With 1 base removed from V and 4 bases from J, the gap between germline ends came to 15 bases. This CDR3 contains 17 residues. CDR3 sequence (DNA): TGTGCCACCAGTGATTTTGGAGGGAGCGACGGCACCGGGGAGCTGTTTTTT. Amino acid sequence: CATSDFGGSDGTGELFF.

This sequence joins TRBV6-5 and TRBJ2-7; 12 bases match TRBD2. The germline CDR1 and CDR2 sequences are MNHEY and SVGAGI. The V segment lost 6 bases and the J segment 2 bases; nucleotides outside the gene matches: 5. CDR3 length: 15 residues. The CDR3 sequence is CASRSGLAGPYEQYF. In DNA, the CDR3 is TGTGCCAGCAGGAGCGGACTAGCGGGACCCTACGAGCAGTACTTC.

This chain links TRBV11-1 with TRBJ2-1; D ambiguous. CDR1 is SGHAT and CDR2 is FQDESV in the germline V gene (reference sequence). V was trimmed by 2 bases and J by 5 bases, leaving 10 bases between them. This CDR3 is built from 14 residues. In nucleotides, the CDR3 is TGTGCCAGCAGCTTAACGCAGACCAACAATGAGCAGTTCTTC. Protein sequence: CASSLTQTNNEQFF.

In DNA form, the CDR3 reads TGTGCTAGTGGTTTGGTGGGGTTACAGGGGAGGTCCGGGGAGCTGTTTTTT. This codes for CASGLVGLQGRSGELFF. V is TRBV12-5 and J is TRBJ2-2; TRBD1 is a possible D gene (7 bases). Trimming left V 0 bases short and J 6 bases short, with 17 bases between. Germline V lookup: CDR1 LGHNT, CDR2 FRNRAP. The CDR3 is made up of 17 amino acids. Complete variable domain (other parts from reference TRBV12-5 and TRBJ2-2): DARVTQTPRHKVTEMGQEVTMRCQPILGHNTVFWYRQTMMQGLELLAYFRNRAPLDDSGMPKDRFSAEMPDATLATLKIQPSEPRDSAVYFCASGLVGLQGRSGELFFGEGSRLTVL.

This chain joins TRBV30 and TRBJ1-1, with unresolved D. The germline CDR1 and CDR2 sequences are GTSNPN and SVGIG (reference sequence). The CDR3 spans 15 residues. The V and J ends lost 0 bases and 5 bases respectively, with 16 bases between them. CDR3 sequence: CAWSVLGQDQTEAFF. In nucleotides, the CDR3 is TGTGCCTGGAGTGTATTGGGTCAGGACCAAACTGAAGCTTTCTTT.

The chain is built from TRBV11-1 and TRBJ1-1; possible D gene TRBD1, 5 bases. The CDR3 length is 14 residues. The V end lost 5 bases, the J end lost 0 bases, and 10 bases lay between the germline ends. Germline V gene data show CDR1 as SGHAT and CDR2 as FQDESV (reference sequence). The CDR3 reads CASSTWTMNTEAFF. As DNA, the CDR3 is TGTGCCAGCAGCACGTGGACAATGAACACTGAAGCTTTCTTT.

The chain recombines TRBV19 with TRBJ2-1, with 10 bases matching TRBD2. With 3 bases clipped from V and 9 bases from J, the junction kept 11 bases outside the gene matches. Germline CDR1 LNHDA, CDR2 SQIVND (reference sequence). The CDR3 has 16 amino acids. CDR3 protein: CASSISGASGSREQFF. The CDR3 region has the DNA TGTGCCAGTAGTATTTCCGGGGCTAGCGGGAGCCGTGAGCAGTTCTTC.